Listed below are T cell receptor beta chains from one sample, sequenced in a study of vaccination and CD4 T cells after COVID-19. TCRdb reanalysed the PCR reads using MiXCR and keeps one entry per CDR3 protein. Of 8,500 to 10,000 distinct CDR3 sequences in the sample, about three fifths were seen once. Their target antigens are unknown. Sequenced material: CD4+ T cells from blood, cultured in vitro. The receptors were gathered from a human donor who had recovered from COVID-19. Each CDR3 is given with its conserved first and last residue. Each record gives: J gene, clone size, V gene, D gene, CDR3 DNA, CDR3 protein. A D gene is named only where the DNA matches it firmly. The size entry is marked missing in some rows and otherwise reads once, few, many or a size class.

j_gene: TRBJ2-3; abundance: few; v_gene: TRBV20-1; d_gene: TRBD2; CDR3nt: TGCAGTGCTAGAGATTTCACGGCTAGCGGGAGGGAGATTAGCACAGATACGCAGTATTTT; CDR3aa: CSARDFTASGREISTDTQYF
j_gene: TRBJ2-3; abundance: NA; v_gene: TRBV19; d_gene: TRBD2; CDR3nt: TGTGCCAGTCTCTCGTCCGGGACTAGCGACGATACGCAGTATTTT; CDR3aa: CASLSSGTSDDTQYF
j_gene: TRBJ2-2; abundance: few; v_gene: TRBV7-2; d_gene: NA; CDR3nt: TGTGCCAGCAGCCCTCGGACATCCGGGGAGCTGTTTTTT; CDR3aa: CASSPRTSGELFF
j_gene: TRBJ1-2; abundance: NA; v_gene: TRBV20-1; d_gene: NA; CDR3nt: TGCAGTGCTCCGGACACACTTAACTATGGCTACACCTTC; CDR3aa: CSAPDTLNYGYTF
j_gene: TRBJ2-7; abundance: NA; v_gene: TRBV25-1; d_gene: NA; CDR3nt: TGTGCCAGCAGAGGGTCCTACGAGCAGTACTTC; CDR3aa: CASRGSYEQYF
j_gene: TRBJ1-2; abundance: NA; v_gene: TRBV19; d_gene: NA; CDR3nt: TGTGCCAGTAAGGACAGCCTAGGGGCTAACTATGGCTACACCTTC; CDR3aa: CASKDSLGANYGYTF
j_gene: TRBJ1-5; abundance: NA; v_gene: TRBV12-3/TRBV12-4; d_gene: NA; CDR3nt: TGTGCCAGCAGCCAGGGGTTTCAGCCCCAGCATTTT; CDR3aa: CASSQGFQPQHF
j_gene: TRBJ2-3; abundance: NA; v_gene: TRBV7-6; d_gene: NA; CDR3nt: TGTGCCAGCAGCTTATATGGGGGCACAGATACGCAGTATTTT; CDR3aa: CASSLYGGTDTQYF
j_gene: TRBJ2-3; abundance: NA; v_gene: TRBV19; d_gene: TRBD1; CDR3nt: TGTGCCAGTAGTAGAAGGACAGGGCTTAGCACAGATACGCAGTATTTT; CDR3aa: CASSRRTGLSTDTQYF
j_gene: TRBJ1-6; abundance: few; v_gene: TRBV11-2; d_gene: TRBD1; CDR3nt: TGTGCCAGCAGCCTGGACAGGTCGGGATCACCCCTCCACTTT; CDR3aa: CASSLDRSGSPLHF
j_gene: TRBJ2-3; abundance: NA; v_gene: TRBV19; d_gene: NA; CDR3nt: TGTGCCAGTAGCCACAGCACAGATACGCAGTATTTT; CDR3aa: CASSHSTDTQYF
j_gene: TRBJ1-2; abundance: few; v_gene: TRBV2; d_gene: TRBD1; CDR3nt: TGTGCCAGCAGTGACGGGACAGGGGGCGGCGGCTATGGCTACACCTTC; CDR3aa: CASSDGTGGGGYGYTF
j_gene: TRBJ2-1; abundance: once; v_gene: TRBV6-1; d_gene: NA; CDR3nt: TGTGCCAGCACCGAAATTTACAATGAGCAGTTCTTC; CDR3aa: CASTEIYNEQFF
j_gene: TRBJ1-2; abundance: NA; v_gene: TRBV6-2/TRBV6-3; d_gene: TRBD1; CDR3nt: TGTGCCAGCAGTTACTCACAGGGGAGGTACGGCTACACCTTC; CDR3aa: CASSYSQGRYGYTF
j_gene: TRBJ1-6; abundance: NA; v_gene: TRBV7-8; d_gene: NA; CDR3nt: TGTGCCAGCAGCTACACAACAGGGACGTCCTATAATTCACCCCTCCACTTT; CDR3aa: CASSYTTGTSYNSPLHF
j_gene: TRBJ2-1; abundance: once; v_gene: TRBV20-1; d_gene: TRBD1; CDR3nt: TGCAGTGTCTTAACAGGGGGCAATGAGCAGTTCTTC; CDR3aa: CSVLTGGNEQFF
j_gene: TRBJ2-5; abundance: once; v_gene: TRBV19; d_gene: NA; CDR3nt: TGTGCCAGTAGTATGCGGGGAGTAGAGACCCAGTACTTC; CDR3aa: CASSMRGVETQYF
j_gene: TRBJ2-5; abundance: NA; v_gene: TRBV6-1; d_gene: NA; CDR3nt: TGTGCCAGCAGTGTGGACAGAGCGAAACGAGAGACCCAGTACTTC; CDR3aa: CASSVDRAKRETQYF
j_gene: TRBJ1-2; abundance: NA; v_gene: TRBV6-1; d_gene: NA; CDR3nt: TGTGCCAGCACCAAGGGACTTAACTATGGCTACACCTTC; CDR3aa: CASTKGLNYGYTF
j_gene: TRBJ2-1; abundance: NA; v_gene: TRBV27; d_gene: TRBD2; CDR3nt: TGTGCCAGCAGTGACTACGGGACTACCTACAATGAGCAGTTCTTC; CDR3aa: CASSDYGTTYNEQFF
j_gene: TRBJ1-6; abundance: NA; v_gene: TRBV27; d_gene: NA; CDR3nt: TGTGCCAGCAGCCGGGACGGTAATTCACCCCTCCACTTT; CDR3aa: CASSRDGNSPLHF
j_gene: TRBJ2-3; abundance: NA; v_gene: TRBV7-8; d_gene: NA; CDR3nt: TGTGCCAGCAGCCCGCCCAGAGCAGATACGCAGTATTTT; CDR3aa: CASSPPRADTQYF
j_gene: TRBJ2-7; abundance: NA; v_gene: TRBV15; d_gene: NA; CDR3nt: TGTGCCACCAGCAGAGAGAGGGGTCCGACCTACGAGCAGTACTTC; CDR3aa: CATSRERGPTYEQYF
j_gene: TRBJ2-7; abundance: NA; v_gene: TRBV6-2/TRBV6-3; d_gene: NA; CDR3nt: TGTGCCAGCAACCCCGGGAACTACGAGCAGTACTTC; CDR3aa: CASNPGNYEQYF
j_gene: TRBJ1-6; abundance: NA; v_gene: TRBV14; d_gene: NA; CDR3nt: TGTGCCAGCAGCCGCGCCCTGAATTCACCCCTCCACTTT; CDR3aa: CASSRALNSPLHF
j_gene: TRBJ1-1; abundance: once; v_gene: TRBV12-3/TRBV12-4; d_gene: NA; CDR3nt: TGTGCCAGCAGTTTATCAGCAGGGTACACTGAAGCTTTCTTT; CDR3aa: CASSLSAGYTEAFF
j_gene: TRBJ1-2; abundance: NA; v_gene: TRBV10-2; d_gene: TRBD1; CDR3nt: TGCGCCAGCAGTGAACCGGGACAGGGATTAGGTGGCTACACCTTC; CDR3aa: CASSEPGQGLGGYTF
j_gene: TRBJ1-2; abundance: NA; v_gene: TRBV5-8; d_gene: NA; CDR3nt: TGTGCCAGCAGCTCACAAGGGGCCCGCTATGGCTACACCTTC; CDR3aa: CASSSQGARYGYTF
j_gene: TRBJ1-1; abundance: NA; v_gene: TRBV20-1; d_gene: NA; CDR3nt: TGCAGTGCTAGATCCCAGGGCATGAACACTGAAGCTTTCTTT; CDR3aa: CSARSQGMNTEAFF
j_gene: TRBJ1-1; abundance: NA; v_gene: TRBV11-2; d_gene: NA; CDR3nt: TGTGCCAGCAGCCCTGGTTCGTTCTCGGACAGGAACACTGAAGCTTTCTTT; CDR3aa: CASSPGSFSDRNTEAFF
j_gene: TRBJ1-1; abundance: NA; v_gene: TRBV19; d_gene: NA; CDR3nt: TGTGCCAGTAGTATTGAGGCGTCACGACAGAAGAACACTGAAGCTTTCTTT; CDR3aa: CASSIEASRQKNTEAFF
j_gene: TRBJ1-2; abundance: NA; v_gene: TRBV5-1; d_gene: NA; CDR3nt: TGCGCCAGCAGCGGTGGCATAGGACTTTTCTCTAACTATGGCTACACCTTC; CDR3aa: CASSGGIGLFSNYGYTF
j_gene: TRBJ1-5; abundance: once; v_gene: TRBV20-1; d_gene: NA; CDR3nt: TGCAGTGCTACCGAAAGCAATCAGCCCCAGCATTTT; CDR3aa: CSATESNQPQHF
j_gene: TRBJ1-5; abundance: NA; v_gene: TRBV2; d_gene: NA; CDR3nt: TGTGCCAGCAGTGAGTTAACGGGTAGCAATCAGCCCCAGCATTTT; CDR3aa: CASSELTGSNQPQHF
j_gene: TRBJ2-7; abundance: few; v_gene: TRBV6-1; d_gene: NA; CDR3nt: TGTGCCAGCAGTGAATCCCCTGGAACTACCTACGAGCAGTACTTC; CDR3aa: CASSESPGTTYEQYF
j_gene: TRBJ2-2; abundance: medium-sized; v_gene: TRBV2; d_gene: TRBD2; CDR3nt: TGTGCCAGCAGGGCTCGACTAGCGGCGAACACCGGGGAGCTGTTTTTT; CDR3aa: CASRARLAANTGELFF
j_gene: TRBJ1-6; abundance: few; v_gene: TRBV25-1; d_gene: NA; CDR3nt: TGTGCCAGCAGTGGCTCGGGCTATAATTCACCCCTCCACTTT; CDR3aa: CASSGSGYNSPLHF
j_gene: TRBJ2-3; abundance: NA; v_gene: TRBV5-4; d_gene: TRBD2; CDR3nt: TGTGCCAGCAGCTTGGAGTTAGCGGGGGGGTCAGATACGCAGTATTTT; CDR3aa: CASSLELAGGSDTQYF
j_gene: TRBJ2-3; abundance: NA; v_gene: TRBV20-1; d_gene: NA; CDR3nt: TGCAGTGCTAGTGCGGGAAATACAGATACGCAGTATTTT; CDR3aa: CSASAGNTDTQYF
j_gene: TRBJ2-7; abundance: NA; v_gene: TRBV7-2; d_gene: NA; CDR3nt: TGTGCCAGCAGCCCCCTCGCGACAGTCTCCTACGAGCAGTACTTC; CDR3aa: CASSPLATVSYEQYF
j_gene: TRBJ2-1; abundance: NA; v_gene: TRBV6-2/TRBV6-3; d_gene: TRBD2; CDR3nt: TGTGCCAGCAGTCCGACTAGCGTGGGTGAGCAGTTCTTC; CDR3aa: CASSPTSVGEQFF
j_gene: TRBJ1-2; abundance: NA; v_gene: TRBV29-1; d_gene: NA; CDR3nt: TGCAGCGTTGAGGGACCGGGGGGAAACTATGGCTACACCTTC; CDR3aa: CSVEGPGGNYGYTF